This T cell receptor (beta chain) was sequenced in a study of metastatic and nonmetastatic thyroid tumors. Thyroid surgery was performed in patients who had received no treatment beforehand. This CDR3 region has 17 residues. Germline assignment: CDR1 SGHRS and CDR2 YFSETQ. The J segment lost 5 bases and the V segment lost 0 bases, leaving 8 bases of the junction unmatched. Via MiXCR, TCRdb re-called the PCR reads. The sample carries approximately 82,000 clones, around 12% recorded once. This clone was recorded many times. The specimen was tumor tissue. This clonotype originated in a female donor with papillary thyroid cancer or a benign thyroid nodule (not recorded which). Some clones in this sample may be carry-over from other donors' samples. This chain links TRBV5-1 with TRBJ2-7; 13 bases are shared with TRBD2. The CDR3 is CASSLELAGGGTDEQYF. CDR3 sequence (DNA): TGCGCCAGCAGCTTGGAACTAGCGGGAGGGGGGACGGACGAGCAGTACTTC.